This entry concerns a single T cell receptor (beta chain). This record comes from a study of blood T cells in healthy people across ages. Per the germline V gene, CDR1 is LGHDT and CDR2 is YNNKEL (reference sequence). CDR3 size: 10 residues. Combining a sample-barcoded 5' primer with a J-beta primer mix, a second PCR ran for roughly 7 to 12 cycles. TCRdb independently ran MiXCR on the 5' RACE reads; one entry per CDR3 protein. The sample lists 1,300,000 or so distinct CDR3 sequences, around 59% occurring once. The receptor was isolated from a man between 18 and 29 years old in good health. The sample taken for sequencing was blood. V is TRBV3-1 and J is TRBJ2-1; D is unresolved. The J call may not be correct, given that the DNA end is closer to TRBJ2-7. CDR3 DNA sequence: TGTGCCAGCAGCCAGGCCGAGCAGTACTTC. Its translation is CASSQAEQYF.